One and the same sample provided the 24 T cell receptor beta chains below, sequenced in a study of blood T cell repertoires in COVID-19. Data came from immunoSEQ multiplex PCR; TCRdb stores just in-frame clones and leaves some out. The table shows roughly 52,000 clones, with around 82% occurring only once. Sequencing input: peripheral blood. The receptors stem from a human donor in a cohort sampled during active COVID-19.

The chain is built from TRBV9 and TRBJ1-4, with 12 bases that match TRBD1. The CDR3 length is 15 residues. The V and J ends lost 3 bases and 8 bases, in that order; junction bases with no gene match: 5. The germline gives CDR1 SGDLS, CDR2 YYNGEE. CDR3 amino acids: CASSEGQGAWEKLFF. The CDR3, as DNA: TGTGCCAGCAGCGAGGGACAGGGGGCTTGGGAAAAACTGTTTTTT. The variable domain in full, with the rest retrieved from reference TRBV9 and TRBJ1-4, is DSGVTQTPKHLITATGQRVTLRCSPRSGDLSVYWYQQSLDQGLQFLIQYYNGEERAKGNILERFSAQQFPDLHSELNLSSLELGDSALYFCASSEGQGAWEKLFFGSGTQLSVL.

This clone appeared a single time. Written as DNA, the CDR3 is TGTGCCAGCAGCCAAGGTCCAGGGAGGGTGGAAAAACTGTTTTTT. Protein product: CASSQGPGRVEKLFF. The rearrangement uses TRBV4-2 and TRBJ1-4; a weak D match, TRBD1 (5 bases). This CDR3 has 15 amino acids. Deletions cut 1 base from V and 8 bases from J, with 14 bases between. Germline V CDR1 and CDR2: LGHNA, YNFKEQ.

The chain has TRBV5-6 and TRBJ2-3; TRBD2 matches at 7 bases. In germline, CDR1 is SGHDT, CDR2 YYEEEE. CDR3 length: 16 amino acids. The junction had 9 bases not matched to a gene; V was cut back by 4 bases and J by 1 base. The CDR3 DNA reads TGTGCCAGCAGCCGCATTTGGGGAGGGGGCACAGATACGCAGTATTTT. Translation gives CASSRIWGGGTDTQYF.

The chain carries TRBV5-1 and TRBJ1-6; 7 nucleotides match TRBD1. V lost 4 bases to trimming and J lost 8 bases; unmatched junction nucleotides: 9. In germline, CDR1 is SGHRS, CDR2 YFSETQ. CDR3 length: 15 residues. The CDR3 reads CASSKEGQVHSPLHF. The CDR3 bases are TGCGCCAGCAGCAAAGAAGGACAGGTCCATTCACCCCTCCACTTT.

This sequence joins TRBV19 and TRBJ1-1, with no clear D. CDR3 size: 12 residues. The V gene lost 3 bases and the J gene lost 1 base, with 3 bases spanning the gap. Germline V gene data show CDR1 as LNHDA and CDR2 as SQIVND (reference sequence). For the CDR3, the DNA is TGTGCCAGTAGTATTCAGAACACTGAAGCTTTCTTT. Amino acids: CASSIQNTEAFF.

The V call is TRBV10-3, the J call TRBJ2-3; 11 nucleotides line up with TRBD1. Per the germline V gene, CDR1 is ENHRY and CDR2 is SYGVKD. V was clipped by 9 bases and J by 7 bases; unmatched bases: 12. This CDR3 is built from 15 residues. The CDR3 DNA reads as TGTGCCATGGGAGGCGGGACAGGGGGTTACCATACGCAGTATTTT. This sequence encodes CAMGGGTGGYHTQYF.

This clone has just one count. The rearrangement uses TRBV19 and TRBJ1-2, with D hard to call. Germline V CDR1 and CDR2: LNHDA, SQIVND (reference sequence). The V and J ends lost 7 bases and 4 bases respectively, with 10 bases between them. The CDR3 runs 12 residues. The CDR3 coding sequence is TGTGCCAGTAACCCAGGATTCTATGGCTACACCTTC. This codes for CASNPGFYGYTF.

In nucleotides, the CDR3 is TGTGCCAGCAGCTTACAGGGAAGGCCGGGGTACGACATTCAGTACTTC. Its translation is CASSLQGRPGYDIQYF. The chain has TRBV5-4 and TRBJ2-4; TRBD1 might be the D (6 bases). With 2 bases removed from V and 8 bases from J, the gap between germline ends came to 20 bases. The CDR3 spans 16 residues. CDR1 and CDR2 (germline): SGHNT, YYREEE (reference sequence).

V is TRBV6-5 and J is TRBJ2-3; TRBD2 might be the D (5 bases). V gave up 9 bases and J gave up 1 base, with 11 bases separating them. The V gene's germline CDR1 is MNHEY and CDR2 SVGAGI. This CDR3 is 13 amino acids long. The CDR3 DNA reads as TGTGCCAGTCAGGTCGGGGGCACAGATACGCAGTATTTT. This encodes CASQVGGTDTQYF.

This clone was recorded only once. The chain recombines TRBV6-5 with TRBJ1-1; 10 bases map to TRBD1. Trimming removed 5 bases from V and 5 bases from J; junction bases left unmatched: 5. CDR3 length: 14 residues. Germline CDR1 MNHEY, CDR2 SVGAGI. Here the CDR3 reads CASSTGTGVTEAFF. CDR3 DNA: TGTGCCAGCAGTACCGGGACAGGGGTGACTGAAGCTTTCTTT.

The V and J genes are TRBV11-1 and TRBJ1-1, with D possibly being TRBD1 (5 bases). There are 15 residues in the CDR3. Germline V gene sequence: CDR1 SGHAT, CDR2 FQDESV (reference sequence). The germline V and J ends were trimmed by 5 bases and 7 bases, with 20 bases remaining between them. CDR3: CASSHLDSREGEAFF. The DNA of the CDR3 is TGTGCCAGCAGCCACCTCGACAGTCGTGAAGGTGAAGCTTTCTTT.

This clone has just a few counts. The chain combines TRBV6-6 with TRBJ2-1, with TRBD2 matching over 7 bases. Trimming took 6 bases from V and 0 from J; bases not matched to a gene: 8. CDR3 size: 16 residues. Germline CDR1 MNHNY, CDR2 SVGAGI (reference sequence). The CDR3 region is CASSPPRGSSYNEQFF. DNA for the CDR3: TGTGCCAGCAGCCCCCCGCGGGGGAGCTCCTACAATGAGCAGTTCTTC.

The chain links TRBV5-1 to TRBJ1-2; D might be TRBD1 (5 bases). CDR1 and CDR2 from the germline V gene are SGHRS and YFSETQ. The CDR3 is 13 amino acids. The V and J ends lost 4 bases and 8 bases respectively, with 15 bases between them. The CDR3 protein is CASSPTVSGGYTF. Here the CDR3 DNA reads TGCGCCAGCAGCCCGACAGTCTCTGGGGGCTACACCTTC.

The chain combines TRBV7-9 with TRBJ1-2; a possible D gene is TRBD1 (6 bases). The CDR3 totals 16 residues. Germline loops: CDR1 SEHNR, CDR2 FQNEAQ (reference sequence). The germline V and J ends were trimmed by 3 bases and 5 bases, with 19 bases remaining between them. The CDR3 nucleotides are TGTGCCAGCAGCTTTATATCTCGAGGGGGAACATATGGCTACACCTTC. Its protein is CASSFISRGGTYGYTF.

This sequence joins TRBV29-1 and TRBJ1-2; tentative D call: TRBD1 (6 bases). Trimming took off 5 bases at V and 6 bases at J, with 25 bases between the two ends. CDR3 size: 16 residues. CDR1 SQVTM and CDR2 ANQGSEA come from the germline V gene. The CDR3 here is CSVWGVRGVWPDGYTF. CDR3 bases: TGCAGCGTTTGGGGAGTCAGGGGAGTATGGCCGGATGGCTACACCTTC.

The CDR3 here is CASSLTIAGGEDTQYF. CDR3 nucleotide sequence: TGTGCCAGCAGTCTAACTATAGCGGGGGGGGAAGATACGCAGTATTTT. This chain links TRBV27 with TRBJ2-3; TRBD2 matches 11 bases. The length of the CDR3 is 16 residues. Unmatched junction bases numbered 9, after V lost 5 bases and J lost 5 bases. From germline, CDR1 is MNHEY and CDR2 SMNVEV (reference sequence).

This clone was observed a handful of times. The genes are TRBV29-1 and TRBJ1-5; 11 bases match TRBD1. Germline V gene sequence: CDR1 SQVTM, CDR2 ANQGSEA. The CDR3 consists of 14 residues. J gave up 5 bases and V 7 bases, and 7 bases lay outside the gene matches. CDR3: CSAGDRGCDQPQHF. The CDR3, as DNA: TGCAGCGCCGGGGACAGGGGGTGCGATCAGCCCCAGCATTTT.

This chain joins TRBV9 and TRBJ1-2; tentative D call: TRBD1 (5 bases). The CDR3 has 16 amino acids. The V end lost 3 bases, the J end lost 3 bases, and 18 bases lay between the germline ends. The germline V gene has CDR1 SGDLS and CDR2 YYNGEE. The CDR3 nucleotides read TGTGCCAGCAGCGACAGCAGGGATTTGAAGGACTATGGCTACACCTTC. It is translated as CASSDSRDLKDYGYTF.

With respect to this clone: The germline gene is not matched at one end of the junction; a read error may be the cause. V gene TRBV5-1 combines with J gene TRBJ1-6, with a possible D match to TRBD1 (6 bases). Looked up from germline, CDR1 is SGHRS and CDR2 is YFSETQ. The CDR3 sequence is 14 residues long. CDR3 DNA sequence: TGCGCCAGCAGCTCAGGACAGATCAATTTACCCCTCCACTTT. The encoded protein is CASSSGQINLPLHF.

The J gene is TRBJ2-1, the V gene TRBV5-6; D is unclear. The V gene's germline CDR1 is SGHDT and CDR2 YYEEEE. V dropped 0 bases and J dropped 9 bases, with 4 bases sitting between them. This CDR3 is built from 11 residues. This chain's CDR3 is CASSLVREQFF. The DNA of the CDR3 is TGTGCCAGCAGCTTGGTGCGTGAGCAGTTCTTC.

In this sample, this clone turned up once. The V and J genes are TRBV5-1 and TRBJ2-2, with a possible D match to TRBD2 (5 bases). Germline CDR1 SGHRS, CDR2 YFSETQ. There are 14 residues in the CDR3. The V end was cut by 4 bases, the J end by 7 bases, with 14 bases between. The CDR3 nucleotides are TGCGCCAGCAGCCGCCCCGGGGAAGGCGGGGAGCTGTTTTTT. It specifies CASSRPGEGGELFF. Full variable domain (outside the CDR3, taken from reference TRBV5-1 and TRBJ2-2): KAGVTQTPRYLIKTRGQQVTLSCSPISGHRSVSWYQQTPGQGLQFLFEYFSETQRNKGNFPGRFSGRQFSNSRSEMNVSTLELGDSALYLCASSRPGEGGELFFGEGSRLTVL.

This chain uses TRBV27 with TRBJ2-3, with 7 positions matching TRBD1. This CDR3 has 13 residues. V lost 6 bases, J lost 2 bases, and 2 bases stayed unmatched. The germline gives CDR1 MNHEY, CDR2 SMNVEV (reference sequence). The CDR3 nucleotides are TGTGCCAGCAGGGACAGGATCACAGATACGCAGTATTTT. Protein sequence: CASRDRITDTQYF.

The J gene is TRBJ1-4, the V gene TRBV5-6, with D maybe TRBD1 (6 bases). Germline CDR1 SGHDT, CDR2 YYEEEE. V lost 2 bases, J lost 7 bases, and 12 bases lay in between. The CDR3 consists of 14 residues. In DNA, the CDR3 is TGTGCCAGCAGCTTTGAGTTCAGGGGTGAAAAACTGTTTTTT. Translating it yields CASSFEFRGEKLFF.

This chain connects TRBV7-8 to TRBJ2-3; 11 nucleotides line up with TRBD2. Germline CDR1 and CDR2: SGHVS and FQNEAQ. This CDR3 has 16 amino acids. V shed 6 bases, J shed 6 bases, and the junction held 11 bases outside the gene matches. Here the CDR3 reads CASSWVAGGENDTQYF. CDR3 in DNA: TGTGCCAGCAGTTGGGTAGCGGGGGGGGAAAATGATACGCAGTATTTT.